This TCR beta chain came from a study of T cell responses to AZD1222 COVID-19 vaccine. V was cut by 5 bases and J by 1 base, with 5 bases left in between. Germline CDR1 MNHEY, CDR2 SVGAGI. The length of the CDR3 is 12 residues. This clone was observed once. Method: immunoSEQ multiplex PCR; TCRdb's copy keeps in-frame clones and lacks some. Found here are some 120,000 clones, roughly 93% of them singletons; the top ten hold about 1%. The TCR originated in an adult in good health. Source: peripheral blood, taken on day 0 of AZD1222 vaccination. This chain uses TRBV6-5 with TRBJ1-1; no clear D gene. The chain's CDR3 is CASSRRNTEAFF. The CDR3, as DNA: TGTGCCAGCAGTCGCCGGAACACTGAAGCTTTCTTT.